A single sample is the source of the 9 T cell receptor beta chains below, sequenced in a study of beta chain features in type 1 diabetes. Overall study results and limits: TCRB CDR3s were moderately but significantly shorter in Type 1 diabetes patients in all four CD4+ subsets.

The sequenced template was cDNA made from the entire isolated RNA. Repertoires were generated with immunoSEQ multiplex PCR, while TCRdb's copy carries only in-frame clones and drops some. The sample carries 600,000 to 750,000 clones, over 10% recorded once. Their antigens remain unidentified. Sequences were obtained from naive CD4+ T cells from blood. The receptors stem from a young man with type 1 diabetes.

This clone was detected a few times. The chain is built from TRBV14 and TRBJ2-1, with D possibly TRBD1 on 6 matching bases. The V gene's germline CDR1 is SGHDN and CDR2 FVKESK. There are 16 residues in the CDR3. V was shortened by 2 bases and J by 3 bases, with 14 bases between the two germline ends. CDR3 nucleotide sequence: TGTGCCAGCAGCCAAAGACAGGCCCAATACTACAATGAGCAGTTCTTC. Protein sequence: CASSQRQAQYYNEQFF.

The DNA of the CDR3 is TGTGCCAGCAGTTTTTCCAACTACGAGCAGTACTTC. This encodes CASSFSNYEQYF. The chain combines TRBV28 with TRBJ2-7; D gene uncertain. The germline CDR1 and CDR2 sequences are MDHEN and SYDVKM. Between the trimmed V and J ends, which lost 3 bases and 3 bases, there was a span of 6 bases. The CDR3 sequence is 12 residues long.

This clone turned up a few times. The chain carries TRBV30 and TRBJ2-1; TRBD2 is a possible D gene (5 bases). Germline values: CDR1 GTSNPN, CDR2 SVGIG (reference sequence). The CDR3 spans 14 residues. Trimming shortened V by 0 bases and J by 6 bases, and 12 bases separated the two germline ends. The CDR3 reads CAWSVLEGLNEQFF. CDR3 nucleotide sequence: TGTGCCTGGAGTGTACTTGAGGGCCTCAATGAGCAGTTCTTC.

The rearrangement links TRBV5-1 to TRBJ2-7; 8 positions agree with TRBD2. Germline CDR1 reads SGHRS; CDR2 reads YFSETQ. V shed 4 bases, J shed 1 base, and the junction held 7 bases outside the gene matches. The CDR3 has 15 amino acids. The CDR3 coding sequence is TGCGCCAGCAGCCCCGCCGGGACTAGTTCCTACGAGCAGTACTTC. The encoded protein is CASSPAGTSSYEQYF.

This chain uses TRBV7-2 with TRBJ2-1; unclear D gene. V lost 1 base, J lost 3 bases, and 13 bases lay in between. Germline V gene data show CDR1 as SGHTA and CDR2 as FQGNSA. The CDR3 sequence is 16 residues long. The CDR3 nucleotides read TGTGCCAGCAGCTTAGGTGGGTTACGATTCTACAATGAGCAGTTCTTC. It translates to CASSLGGLRFYNEQFF.

This clone came up a few times. In DNA, the CDR3 is TGTGCCAGCAGCTTGCAGACAGGGGACAATCAGCCCCAGCATTTT. This encodes CASSLQTGDNQPQHF. The J gene is TRBJ1-5, the V gene TRBV5-6, with 8 bases matching TRBD1. V trimming: 1 base; J trimming: 3 bases; junction bases outside the gene matches: 3. The CDR3 spans 15 residues. Looked up from germline, CDR1 is SGHDT and CDR2 is YYEEEE.

This clone turned up a few times. The rearrangement uses TRBV7-2 and TRBJ2-7, with D unresolved. The CDR3 runs to 15 residues. Per the germline V gene, CDR1 is SGHTA and CDR2 is FQGNSA. V lost 4 bases to trimming and J lost 3 bases, with 16 bases between them. CDR3 sequence reads: CASSSHSADGYEQYF. CDR3 DNA: TGTGCCAGCAGCTCCCACTCCGCAGACGGCTACGAGCAGTACTTC.

The chain carries TRBV6-5 and TRBJ2-7; D is ambiguous. The CDR3 consists of 14 residues. CDR1 and CDR2 from the germline V gene are MNHEY and SVGAGI. V lost 0 bases to trimming and J lost 4 bases, with 10 bases between them. The chain's CDR3 is CASSYSNSRYEQYF. For the CDR3, the DNA is TGTGCCAGCAGTTACTCGAATTCCAGATACGAGCAGTACTTC.

The CDR3 bases are TGCGCCAGCAGCTTCGTACAGGGGAGATACAATGAGCAGTTCTTC. This sequence encodes CASSFVQGRYNEQFF. The chain has TRBV5-1 and TRBJ2-1; 7 nucleotides align to TRBD1. The CDR3 extends over 15 amino acids. The junction had 6 bases not matched to a gene; V was cut back by 2 bases and J by 4 bases. Per the germline V gene, CDR1 is SGHRS and CDR2 is YFSETQ.